These T cell receptor beta chains were read from a single sample in a study of shared clonotypes between healthy human individuals. The protocol was immunoSEQ multiplex PCR, while the TCRdb copy is restricted to in-frame clones and leaves out a portion. The table lists around 1.5 million clones, 98% of them singletons. Sample: naive CD4+ T cells sorted from blood. The receptors were gathered from a man aged 30 to 39 in good health. CDR3s include the opening cysteine and the closing phenylalanine or tryptophan. The order of the fields is D gene, V gene, J gene, clone size, CDR3 protein, CDR3 DNA. The D gene is left open where the match is weak. Rows give clone size only sometimes, using once, few, many, or a class for an expanded clone.

D: .
V: TRBV27
J: TRBJ2-1
size: .
CDR3: CASSGTVREGEQFF
DNA: TGTGCCAGCAGTGGAACGGTTCGGGAAGGTGAGCAGTTCTTC

D: .
V: TRBV9
J: TRBJ1-1
size: .
CDR3: CASSGQAAEAFF
DNA: TGTGCCAGCAGCGGACAGGCAGCTGAAGCTTTCTTT

D: .
V: TRBV21-1
J: TRBJ2-7
size: .
CDR3: CASSKGCRSGRGSYEQYF
DNA: TGTGCCAGCAGCAAAGGGTGTCGGAGCGGGAGGGGGTCCTACGAGCAGTACTTC

D: TRBD1
V: TRBV9
J: TRBJ1-4
size: .
CDR3: CASQPGQGVGTNEKLFF
DNA: TGTGCCAGTCAACCGGGACAGGGGGTTGGAACTAATGAAAAACTGTTTTTT

D: .
V: TRBV10-3
J: TRBJ2-7
size: .
CDR3: CAISAAGTYVYEQYF
DNA: TGTGCCATCAGTGCGGCCGGGACCTATGTCTACGAGCAGTACTTC

D: TRBD2
V: TRBV6-4
J: TRBJ2-3
size: .
CDR3: CASSSLAGGADTQYF
DNA: TGTGCCAGCAGCTCACTAGCGGGAGGAGCAGATACGCAGTATTTT

D: .
V: TRBV11-2
J: TRBJ2-1
size: .
CDR3: CASSSGLLREAYNEQFF
DNA: TGTGCCAGCAGCTCCGGGTTATTGCGGGAAGCCTACAATGAGCAGTTCTTC

D: .
V: TRBV6-5
J: TRBJ2-1
size: .
CDR3: CASSYSLQTTYNEQFF
DNA: TGTGCCAGCAGTTACTCCCTACAAACCACCTACAATGAGCAGTTCTTC

D: .
V: TRBV25-1
J: TRBJ2-2
size: .
CDR3: CASRGYNTGELFF
DNA: TGTGCCAGCAGAGGCTATAACACCGGGGAGCTGTTTTTT

D: .
V: TRBV28
J: TRBJ1-4
size: once
CDR3: CASSLPGVKGDGLFF
DNA: TGTGCCAGCAGCCTCCCAGGGGTGAAGGGTGACGGACTGTTTTTT

D: .
V: TRBV2
J: TRBJ1-2
size: once
CDR3: CASFPTYNYGYTF
DNA: TGTGCCAGCTTTCCGACTTACAACTATGGCTACACCTTC

D: .
V: TRBV28
J: TRBJ2-5
size: .
CDR3: CASSLPGRETQYF
DNA: TGTGCCAGCAGTTTACCGGGCAGGGAGACCCAGTACTTC

D: TRBD1
V: TRBV5-1
J: TRBJ1-4
size: .
CDR3: CASSLAWTGVNEKLFF
DNA: TGCGCCAGCAGCTTGGCCTGGACAGGGGTTAATGAAAAACTGTTTTTT

D: TRBD1
V: TRBV10-3
J: TRBJ2-1
size: .
CDR3: CAISEMGQGGEQFF
DNA: TGTGCCATCAGTGAGATGGGACAGGGGGGGGAGCAGTTCTTC

D: .
V: TRBV27
J: TRBJ1-2
size: .
CDR3: CASSRWDGSSGYTF
DNA: TGTGCCAGCAGCAGATGGGACGGTTCCTCTGGCTACACCTTC

D: TRBD1
V: TRBV5-1
J: TRBJ2-7
size: .
CDR3: CASSREGQGRNEQYF
DNA: TGCGCCAGCAGCAGGGAAGGACAGGGGAGGAACGAGCAGTACTTC

D: .
V: TRBV11-2
J: TRBJ1-1
size: once
CDR3: CASSLPPRPGNTEAFF
DNA: TGTGCCAGCAGCTTACCCCCACGGCCGGGGAACACTGAAGCTTTCTTT

D: .
V: TRBV9
J: TRBJ2-1
size: .
CDR3: CASSVGRLYNEQFF
DNA: TGTGCCAGCAGCGTAGGCAGGCTATACAATGAGCAGTTCTTC

D: .
V: TRBV2
J: TRBJ2-5
size: .
CDR3: CASSEETQYF
DNA: TGTGCCAGCAGCGAAGAGACCCAGTACTTC

D: TRBD1
V: TRBV28
J: TRBJ1-2
size: .
CDR3: CASSNPGTGGLYGYTF
DNA: TGTGCCAGCAGCAACCCCGGGACAGGGGGCCTTTATGGCTACACCTTC

D: TRBD2
V: TRBV6-4
J: TRBJ2-1
size: .
CDR3: CASSPRGLAGRLGSYNEQFF
DNA: TGTGCCAGCAGCCCTAGGGGACTAGCGGGACGCCTCGGCTCCTACAATGAGCAGTTCTTC

D: .
V: TRBV5-1
J: TRBJ2-2
size: .
CDR3: CASSFLQPAGELFF
DNA: TGCGCCAGCAGCTTTCTGCAGCCGGCCGGGGAGCTGTTTTTT

D: .
V: TRBV6-1
J: TRBJ2-7
size: .
CDR3: CASSQTGRTLYEQYF
DNA: TGTGCCAGCAGTCAGACCGGACGGACGCTCTACGAGCAGTACTTC

D: .
V: TRBV6-5
J: TRBJ2-7
size: .
CDR3: CASSPPGLPDEQYF
DNA: TGTGCCAGCAGCCCTCCCGGGTTACCCGACGAGCAGTACTTC

D: TRBD2
V: TRBV5-8
J: TRBJ2-3
size: .
CDR3: CASSLLAGDPDTQYF
DNA: TGTGCCAGCAGCTTGCTAGCGGGAGATCCAGATACGCAGTATTTT

D: .
V: TRBV6-4
J: TRBJ2-1
size: .
CDR3: CASSDKGGSYNEQFF
DNA: TGTGCCAGCAGTGACAAGGGAGGATCCTACAATGAGCAGTTCTTC

D: TRBD2
V: TRBV5-1
J: TRBJ2-3
size: .
CDR3: CASSSGGSDTQYF
DNA: TGCGCCAGCAGCTCGGGGGGGTCAGATACGCAGTATTTT

D: TRBD1
V: TRBV6-5
J: TRBJ1-4
size: .
CDR3: CASSPRQGNEKLFF
DNA: TGTGCCAGCAGCCCTCGACAGGGGAATGAAAAACTGTTTTTT

D: .
V: TRBV5-1
J: TRBJ2-7
size: .
CDR3: CASSSGIRDVYEQYF
DNA: TGCGCCAGCAGCTCAGGGATCCGGGACGTCTACGAGCAGTACTTC

D: .
V: TRBV6-1
J: TRBJ1-3
size: .
CDR3: CASTRSSGNTIYF
DNA: TGTGCCAGCACTCGATCCTCTGGAAACACCATATATTTT

D: .
V: TRBV29-1
J: TRBJ2-2
size: .
CDR3: CSVEQRNTGELFF
DNA: TGCAGCGTTGAACAGAGGAACACCGGGGAGCTGTTTTTT

D: .
V: TRBV11-3
J: TRBJ2-3
size: .
CDR3: CASSLDRVFGSILTDTQYF
DNA: TGTGCCAGCAGCTTAGACAGGGTCTTTGGGAGCATCCTCACAGATACGCAGTATTTT

D: .
V: TRBV2
J: TRBJ2-7
size: .
CDR3: CASSELTPDEQYF
DNA: TGTGCCAGCAGTGAACTTACCCCGGACGAGCAGTACTTC

D: .
V: TRBV7-9
J: TRBJ2-7
size: .
CDR3: CASSLLGSRNYEQYF
DNA: TGTGCCAGCAGCTTATTAGGGAGCAGAAACTACGAGCAGTACTTC

D: TRBD1
V: TRBV27
J: TRBJ1-2
size: .
CDR3: CASSTQTGGKYGYTF
DNA: TGTGCCAGCAGTACCCAGACAGGGGGGAAGTATGGCTACACCTTC

D: .
V: TRBV6-5
J: TRBJ2-4
size: .
CDR3: CASRGREGAKNIQYF
DNA: TGTGCCAGCAGAGGGCGGGAAGGGGCCAAAAACATTCAGTACTTC

D: TRBD2
V: TRBV5-1
J: TRBJ2-1
size: .
CDR3: CASRVGTTYSYNEQFF
DNA: TGCGCCAGCAGGGTGGGGACTACCTATTCCTACAATGAGCAGTTCTTC

D: .
V: TRBV5-4
J: TRBJ2-1
size: once
CDR3: CASSFRNEQFF
DNA: TGTGCCAGCAGCTTTCGGAATGAGCAGTTCTTC

D: TRBD1
V: TRBV2
J: TRBJ2-7
size: .
CDR3: CASSELGQGAHEQYF
DNA: TGTGCCAGCAGTGAGTTGGGACAGGGGGCCCACGAGCAGTACTTC

D: .
V: TRBV9
J: TRBJ2-2
size: .
CDR3: CASSAGTPNTGELFF
DNA: TGTGCCAGCAGCGCCGGGACTCCGAACACCGGGGAGCTGTTTTTT

D: .
V: TRBV27
J: TRBJ1-1
size: once
CDR3: CASSLSGPEGYMNTEAFF
DNA: TGTGCCAGCAGTTTATCAGGGCCAGAGGGGTACATGAACACTGAAGCTTTCTTT

D: .
V: TRBV28
J: TRBJ2-5
size: .
CDR3: CASSLMSPQETQYF
DNA: TGTGCCAGCAGTTTAATGTCTCCCCAAGAGACCCAGTACTTC